These T cell receptor beta chains were read from a single sample in a study of a mutant IDH1 vaccine in newly diagnosed glioma. No cognate antigen is known for these TCRs. TCRdb's table, derived via immunoSEQ multiplex PCR, lists solely in-frame clones and lacks some. The table records tens of thousands of clones, 65% to 90% of them present only once. Source: PBMCs, taken from a glioma patient whose treatment included an IDH1 peptide vaccine. These TCRs come from a woman aged 18-35 years with glioma. Some clones in this sample may be carry-over from other donors' samples. The CDR3 runs from the conserved cysteine through the conserved F or W. A D gene is named only where the DNA matches it firmly. Some rows mark clone size as missing; the rest say once, few, many or name a class of expanded clone.

D | J | V | size | CDR3 | DNA
NA | TRBJ2-1 | TRBV19 | once | CASQGGYEQFF | TGTGCCTCCCAGGGGGGTTATGAGCAGTTCTTC
NA | TRBJ1-1 | TRBV11-2 | NA | CASSLIGSAEAFF | TGTGCCAGCAGCTTAATCGGCTCGGCTGAAGCTTTCTTT
NA | TRBJ2-7 | TRBV15 | NA | CATSRVQVPYEQYF | TGTGCCACCAGCAGAGTACAGGTTCCCTACGAGCAGTACTTC
NA | TRBJ1-1 | TRBV9 | NA | CASSVGPRANTEAFF | TGTGCCAGCAGCGTAGGTCCCAGGGCGAACACTGAAGCTTTCTTT
NA | TRBJ2-2 | TRBV29-1 | once | CSVNQGRGGELFF | TGCAGCGTAAACCAGGGGCGTGGCGGGGAGCTGTTTTTT
TRBD2 | TRBJ2-1 | TRBV4-2 | NA | CASSQEAGGPNEQFF | TGTGCCAGCAGCCAAGAAGCGGGAGGGCCCAATGAGCAGTTCTTC
NA | TRBJ2-2 | TRBV25-1 | NA | CASSEWSSNTGELFF | TGTGCCAGCAGTGAATGGTCCTCCAACACCGGGGAGCTGTTTTTT
TRBD1 | TRBJ2-7 | TRBV30 | NA | CAWSWVTGGAGYEQYF | TGTGCCTGGAGTTGGGTCACAGGGGGTGCGGGCTACGAGCAGTACTTC
NA | TRBJ1-2 | TRBV5-6 | NA | CASFRDVGGYTF | TGTGCCAGCTTCCGGGACGTCGGAGGCTACACCTTC
NA | TRBJ2-3 | TRBV14 | NA | CASSQDRATDTQYF | TGTGCCAGCAGCCAAGATCGGGCGACAGATACGCAGTATTTT
NA | TRBJ1-2 | TRBV10-3 | NA | CAITTGHGYTF | TGTGCCATCACGACAGGACATGGCTACACCTTC
NA | TRBJ2-7 | TRBV4-1 | NA | CASSQLGGGGEQYF | TGCGCCAGCAGCCAACTAGGAGGGGGGGGCGAGCAGTACTTC
NA | TRBJ1-6 | TRBV15 | NA | CATSREGYYNSPLHF | TGTGCCACCAGCAGAGAGGGATACTATAATTCACCCCTCCACTTT
TRBD2 | TRBJ2-2 | TRBV30 | NA | CAWSKGGSGTGELFF | TGTGCCTGGAGTAAAGGCGGGAGTGGAACCGGGGAGCTGTTTTTT
TRBD2 | TRBJ2-5 | TRBV4-1 | medium-sized | CASSQLAGEQETQYF | TGCGCCAGCAGCCAACTAGCGGGGGAGCAAGAGACCCAGTACTTC
TRBD2 | TRBJ2-1 | TRBV7-9 | NA | CASNGGASGRLNEQFF | TGTGCCAGCAACGGGGGGGCTAGCGGTCGGTTGAATGAGCAGTTCTTC
TRBD2 | TRBJ2-3 | TRBV14 | NA | CASSPGRRGSTDTQYF | TGTGCCAGCAGCCCCGGTCGGCGGGGGTCCACAGATACGCAGTATTTT
TRBD2 | TRBJ2-7 | TRBV2 | NA | CASSVPRTSGRQVHPYEQYF | TGTGCCAGCAGTGTCCCTAGGACTAGCGGGAGACAGGTCCACCCCTACGAGCAGTACTTC
NA | TRBJ1-2 | TRBV2 | NA | CASLWGANYGYTF | TGTGCCAGCTTATGGGGTGCCAACTATGGCTACACCTTC
NA | TRBJ1-4 | TRBV29-1 | NA | CSVQGGPSEKLFF | TGCAGCGTCCAAGGCGGACCTAGCGAAAAGCTGTTTTTT
TRBD2 | TRBJ2-2 | TRBV5-1 | NA | CASSLNGGAHTGELFF | TGCGCCAGCAGCTTGAACGGGGGGGCCCACACCGGGGAGCTGTTTTTT
NA | TRBJ1-3 | TRBV6-5 | NA | CASSYSIAGGGNTIYF | TGTGCCAGCAGTTACTCCATCGCGGGGGGGGGAAACACCATATATTTT
TRBD1 | TRBJ1-1 | TRBV4-2 | few | CASSQGQGLNTEAFF | TGTGCCAGCAGCCAAGGACAGGGGTTGAACACTGAAGCTTTCTTT
NA | TRBJ1-1 | TRBV5-5 | few | CASSLEGDDTEAFF | TGTGCCAGCAGCTTGGAGGGTGATGACACTGAAGCTTTCTTT
NA | TRBJ1-3 | TRBV10-1 | NA | CASSEYLGRGNTIYF | TGCGCCAGCAGTGAGTATCTGGGGCGAGGAAACACCATATATTTT
NA | TRBJ2-2 | TRBV29-1 | few | CSVGGTGELFF | TGCAGCGTTGGGGGCACCGGGGAGCTGTTTTTT
NA | TRBJ1-5 | TRBV6-5 | NA | CASSTARNQPQHF | TGTGCCAGCTCCACAGCCCGCAATCAGCCCCAGCATTTT
NA | TRBJ1-2 | TRBV6-5 | NA | CASSQGYYGYTF | TGTGCCAGCAGTCAGGGATACTATGGCTACACCTTC
NA | TRBJ1-6 | TRBV10-3 | few | CAISESRNSPLHF | TGTGCCATCAGTGAGTCAAGGAATTCACCCCTCCACTTT
NA | TRBJ1-2 | TRBV10-1 | once | CASSESSRLYGYTF | TGCGCCAGCAGTGAGTCGAGCAGGCTTTATGGCTACACCTTC
TRBD1 | TRBJ1-1 | TRBV10-3 | NA | CALKGQGNTEAFF | TGTGCCCTTAAGGGACAGGGGAACACTGAAGCTTTCTTT